One sample yielded the 32 T cell receptor beta chains listed below, sequenced in a study of T-cell memory formation after mild COVID-19. TCRdb reprocessed the 5' RACE reads with MiXCR, giving one entry per CDR3 protein. The profile shows about 280,000 distinct CDR3 sequences, roughly 8.2% of them singletons. The specimen sequenced was PBMCs or a T cell subset sorted from them (not recorded which). These receptors all stem from a man aged 18 to 30 who had mild COVID-19 (a few samples of this study predate the infection). Cell type and time point are not known.

This clonotype was seen a handful of times. The J gene is TRBJ1-5, the V gene TRBV7-2; D is unclear. The V and J ends lost 3 bases and 5 bases respectively, with 11 bases between them. Germline-derived CDR1 and CDR2 are SGHTA and FQGNSA. The CDR3 sequence is 14 residues long. CDR3 protein: CASSFGRTYQPQHF. CDR3 in DNA: TGTGCCAGCAGCTTCGGACGGACTTATCAGCCCCAGCATTTT.

The DNA of the CDR3 is TGTGCCAGCAGCCCCCGCGGAAGGCTCTATGGCTACACCTTC. Protein: CASSPRGRLYGYTF. The chain uses TRBV3-1 and TRBJ1-2; D not resolved. Germline CDR1 and CDR2: LGHDT and YNNKEL (reference sequence). The CDR3 is made up of 14 amino acids. V lost 4 bases to trimming and J lost 4 bases, with 13 bases between them. Based on the CDR3 plus reference TRBV3-1 and TRBJ1-2, the full variable domain is DTAVSQTPKYLVTQMGNDKSIKCEQNLGHDTMYWYKQDSKKFLKIMFSYNNKELIINETVPNRFSPKSPDKAHLNLHINSLELGDSAVYFCASSPRGRLYGYTFGSGTRLTVV.

The chain is built from TRBV5-5 and TRBJ2-2; D possibly matches TRBD1 or TRBD2 (5 bases each). The germline V gene has CDR1 SGHKS and CDR2 YYEKEE (reference sequence). V lost 4 bases, J lost 7 bases, and 14 bases lay in between. The CDR3 sequence is 14 residues long. The chain's CDR3 is CASSPYGDHGELFF. The CDR3 nucleotides are TGTGCCAGCAGCCCCTATGGGGACCACGGGGAGCTGTTTTTT.

This clonotype was seen a few times. The V and J genes are TRBV7-2 and TRBJ2-3; D gene unclear. The V gene lost 5 bases and the J gene lost 5 bases, with 11 bases spanning the gap. Germline V gives CDR1 SGHTA, CDR2 FQGNSA. The CDR3 totals 13 residues. The DNA of the CDR3 is TGTGCCAGCAGCCCCAGGAAACTAGATACGCAGTATTTT. Amino acid sequence: CASSPRKLDTQYF.

The chain uses TRBV4-1 and TRBJ2-3, with TRBD2 matching over 12 bases. The germline V gene encodes CDR1 MGHRA and CDR2 YSYEKL. The CDR3 loop spans 21 amino acids. The ends lost 3 bases at V and 3 bases at J; junction bases unmatched: 19. The DNA for the CDR3 is TGCGCCAGCAGCCAGGGGTATCCGGGACTAGCGGGCGGAGGGGGGACAGATACGCAGTATTTT. Its translation is CASSQGYPGLAGGGGTDTQYF.

This clonotype was seen a handful of times. The rearrangement uses TRBV20-1 and TRBJ2-7, with D possibly being TRBD2 (7 bases). V was trimmed by 6 bases and J by 0 bases, leaving 15 bases between them. The CDR3 consists of 14 residues. Germline assignment: CDR1 DFQATT and CDR2 SNEGSKA (reference sequence). CDR3 loop: CSALGGEGSYEQYF. In nucleotides, the CDR3 is TGCAGTGCCCTAGGGGGGGAGGGCTCCTACGAGCAGTACTTC.

This clonotype was seen repeatedly, ten times or more. The chain has TRBV7-2 and TRBJ2-3; 14 nucleotides line up with TRBD2. This CDR3 has 17 residues. The ends lost 2 bases at V and 4 bases at J; junction bases unmatched: 5. Germline assignment: CDR1 SGHTA and CDR2 FQGNSA. CDR3 residues: CASSLTLTSGGADTQYF. The CDR3, as DNA: TGTGCCAGCAGCTTAACCTTGACTAGCGGGGGGGCAGATACGCAGTATTTT.

In the case of this clonotype: Compared with germline, one end of the junction differs, possibly owing to a read error. The V gene is TRBV5-1, the J gene TRBJ2-7; D gene unclear. CDR3 length: 15 residues. CDR1 and CDR2 from the germline V gene are SGHRS and YFSETQ. Here the CDR3 DNA reads TGCGCCAGCAGCTTCGACGGAAATGGAGCCTACAAGCAGTACTTC. Translation gives CASSFDGNGAYKQYF.

A few counts support this clonotype. The chain employs TRBV29-1 and TRBJ2-1; possible D gene TRBD1, 6 bases. Deletions cut 0 bases from V and 8 bases from J, with 17 bases between. The CDR3 runs 15 residues. Germline CDR1 SQVTM, CDR2 ANQGSEA. The CDR3 DNA reads as TGCAGCGTTGAAGATCGGAGACGGAAGGGGGATGAGCAGTTCTTC. This encodes CSVEDRRRKGDEQFF.

Only one count was recorded for this clonotype. V and J are TRBV19 and TRBJ2-7; tentatively, D is TRBD1 or TRBD2 (5 bases each). The V gene's germline CDR1 is LNHDA and CDR2 SQIVND (reference sequence). V was trimmed by 3 bases and J by 2 bases, leaving 11 bases between them. The CDR3 consists of 14 residues. In DNA form, the CDR3 reads TGTGCCAGTAGTATCCGGGACGCTACCTACGAGCAGTACTTC. It yields the protein CASSIRDATYEQYF.

V usage is TRBV27 and J usage is TRBJ1-1; tentative D call: TRBD1 (5 bases). Germline CDR1 reads MNHEY; CDR2 reads SMNVEV (reference sequence). The CDR3 sequence is 14 residues long. V was trimmed by 7 bases and J by 4 bases, leaving 16 bases between them. Here the CDR3 reads CASTFYPGATEAFF. CDR3 DNA: TGTGCCAGCACCTTTTATCCTGGGGCCACTGAAGCTTTCTTT.

J is TRBJ2-1 and V is TRBV11-1; the match to TRBD2 covers 9 bases. The V gene's germline CDR1 is SGHAT and CDR2 FQDESV (reference sequence). V was pared by 5 bases and J by 4 bases, with 6 bases of the junction left unmatched. The CDR3 is made up of 15 amino acids. CDR3: CASSALAGSYNEQFF. DNA for the CDR3: TGTGCCAGCAGCGCGCTAGCGGGGTCGTACAATGAGCAGTTCTTC.

This clonotype has ten or more counts. V is TRBV5-1 and J is TRBJ2-3; TRBD1 aligns across 11 bases. This CDR3 is built from 15 residues. With 4 bases clipped from V and 3 bases from J, the junction kept 4 bases outside the gene matches. Per germline, CDR1 SGHRS and CDR2 YFSETQ. The CDR3 nucleotides read TGCGCCAGCAGCCCCGGGACAGGGGGGACAGATACGCAGTATTTT. It is translated as CASSPGTGGTDTQYF.

This clonotype came up many times. The chain employs TRBV24-1 and TRBJ2-3; D remains ambiguous. V lost 4 bases and J lost 8, with 9 bases in between. CDR1 and CDR2 from the germline V gene are KGHDR and SFDVKD. The CDR3 length is 12 residues. The CDR3 DNA sequence: TGTGCCACCAGTGAGGCGTCCGGTACGCAGTATTTT. As protein: CATSEASGTQYF.

This clonotype has only a few counts. The chain uses TRBV6-5 and TRBJ2-3; no clear D gene. CDR3 size: 14 residues. Trimming took 2 bases from V and 0 from J, leaving 6 bases between them. Germline loops: CDR1 MNHEY, CDR2 SVGAGI. The CDR3 sequence is CASSYRPSTDTQYF. Written as DNA, the CDR3 is TGTGCCAGCAGTTACCGTCCGAGCACAGATACGCAGTATTTT.

The chain joins TRBV5-1 to TRBJ2-2; no reliable D call. The germline V and J ends were trimmed by 5 bases and 0 bases, with 14 bases remaining between them. The CDR3 loop spans 16 amino acids. The germline gives CDR1 SGHRS, CDR2 YFSETQ. This CDR3 reads CASRDLGLSNTGELFF. CDR3 nucleotides: TGCGCCAGCAGGGACCTCGGGTTGTCGAACACCGGGGAGCTGTTTTTT.

The chain is built from TRBV20-1 and TRBJ2-1; no firm D call. The CDR3 length is 16 residues. The ends were cut back, 0 bases at V and 2 bases at J, with 14 bases in the middle. CDR1 and CDR2 (germline): DFQATT, SNEGSKA (reference sequence). The CDR3 protein is CSARDTHRRTYNEQFF. CDR3 bases: TGCAGTGCTAGAGATACTCACCGGCGGACCTACAATGAGCAGTTCTTC.

In its sample, this clonotype was seen a few times. This sequence joins TRBV7-8 and TRBJ2-6; tentatively, D is TRBD1 or TRBD2 (5 bases each). Trimming cost V 4 bases and J 4 bases, with 8 bases left between them. Germline assignment: CDR1 SGHVS and CDR2 FQNEAQ. The CDR3 extends over 14 amino acids. CDR3 in DNA: TGTGCCAGCAGCTGGGGGATCGGGGCCAACGTCCTGACTTTC. This translates into CASSWGIGANVLTF.

The sample holds many counts of this clonotype. The V call is TRBV5-1, the J call TRBJ1-5; D may be TRBD1 (5 bases). The V end was cut by 2 bases, the J end by 5 bases, with 11 bases between. This CDR3 comprises 14 residues. The germline gives CDR1 SGHRS, CDR2 YFSETQ. The CDR3 loop is CASSFSGADQPQHF. The DNA for the CDR3 is TGCGCCAGCAGCTTCAGTGGGGCAGATCAGCCCCAGCATTTT.

The gene calls are TRBV4-3 and TRBJ2-3; D tentatively reads TRBD1 or TRBD2 (6 bases each). The germline CDR1 and CDR2 sequences are LGHNA and YSLEER. The CDR3 consists of 19 residues. Trimming cost V 0 bases and J 0 bases, with 19 bases left between them. The CDR3 spells CASSQDRGPGAYSTDTQYF. The CDR3 nucleotides are TGCGCCAGCAGCCAAGATCGGGGTCCGGGGGCCTATAGCACAGATACGCAGTATTTT.

In this sample, this clonotype turned up many times. This chain joins TRBV20-1 and TRBJ2-5; D is possibly TRBD1 (6 bases). The CDR3 runs to 14 residues. The ends were cut back, 2 bases at V and 1 base at J, with 11 bases in the middle. Germline V gives CDR1 DFQATT, CDR2 SNEGSKA (reference sequence). The CDR3 DNA follows: TGCAGTGCTAGACCGGGACACCTCCAAGAGACCCAGTACTTC. As protein: CSARPGHLQETQYF.

This clonotype was picked up a small number of times. This chain links TRBV19 with TRBJ2-1; 13 bases are a match to TRBD2. Losses at the gene ends were 6 bases for V and 10 bases for J; bases not matched to a gene: 9. Looked up from germline, CDR1 is LNHDA and CDR2 is SQIVND (reference sequence). The CDR3 spans 15 residues. CDR3 amino acids: CASSRPGLAGKEQFF. The DNA for the CDR3 is TGTGCCAGTAGCCGGCCGGGACTAGCGGGGAAAGAGCAGTTCTTC.

The gene calls are TRBV7-2 and TRBJ1-4, with 11 bases aligning to TRBD1. Trimming at V came to 3 bases and at J to 7 bases, leaving 1 base not matched to a gene. Germline V gives CDR1 SGHTA, CDR2 FQGNSA. This CDR3 contains 14 residues. The DNA of the CDR3 is TGTGCCAGCAGCTTTGGGACAGGGGGTGAAAAACTGTTTTTT. Translated: CASSFGTGGEKLFF.

The chain couples TRBV7-8 to TRBJ2-1; unclear D gene. Germline V gives CDR1 SGHVS, CDR2 FQNEAQ. The CDR3 length is 12 residues. Trimming stripped 5 bases from V and 6 bases from J, with 8 bases between. For the CDR3, the DNA is TGTGCCAGCAGCGTAGTGTCCAATGAGCAGTTCTTC. This encodes CASSVVSNEQFF.

The chain uses TRBV20-1 and TRBJ2-4; 8 positions match TRBD1. Germline CDR1 is DFQATT and CDR2 is SNEGSKA (reference sequence). V gave up 6 bases and J gave up 5 bases; unmatched junction bases: 15. This CDR3 has 16 amino acids. The CDR3 region has the DNA TGCAGTGCACCCGGGACAGGTTTTTTTAGCCAAAACATTCAGTACTTC. Translated, it gives CSAPGTGFFSQNIQYF.

The sample holds a few counts of this clonotype. The chain joins TRBV6-5 to TRBJ2-3; no firm D call. This CDR3 is 17 amino acids long. Per the germline V gene, CDR1 is MNHEY and CDR2 is SVGAGI. The V gene lost 0 bases and the J gene lost 0 bases, with 13 bases spanning the gap. DNA of the CDR3: TGTGCCAGCAGTTACTCGGCATTTCTGGACAGCACAGATACGCAGTATTTT. Protein: CASSYSAFLDSTDTQYF.

The chain employs TRBV28 and TRBJ2-3, with D perhaps matching TRBD2 (5 bases). Germline CDR1 reads MDHEN; CDR2 reads SYDVKM. Trimming removed 6 bases at V and 1 base at J, with 8 bases between. The CDR3 extends over 13 amino acids. CDR3: CASRDSGTDTQYF. CDR3 in DNA: TGTGCCAGCAGGGACTCAGGCACAGATACGCAGTATTTT.

This clonotype was counted a few times. J is TRBJ2-3 and V is TRBV12-3 or TRBV12-4, with 10 nucleotides matching TRBD2. This CDR3 is 20 amino acids long. The trim removed 5 bases at V and 0 bases at J, leaving 17 bases unmatched. Here the CDR3 DNA reads TGTGCCAGCAGTGACTACACCCCTAGCGGGGGTTCCGCTAGCACAGATACGCAGTATTTT. Translated: CASSDYTPSGGSASTDTQYF.

The rearrangement links TRBV18 to TRBJ2-3; D not certain. V was trimmed by 4 bases and J by 4 bases, leaving 12 bases between them. The germline CDR1 and CDR2 sequences are KGHSH and LQKENI. The CDR3 is 14 residues long. The CDR3 DNA follows: TGTGCCAGCTCACGAGGCTTCCCCCCAGATACGCAGTATTTT. Residues: CASSRGFPPDTQYF.

This clonotype occurred many times. This rearrangement joins TRBV5-1 to TRBJ1-1, with D maybe TRBD1 (5 bases). This CDR3 comprises 14 residues. V was shortened by 3 bases and J by 1 base, with 10 bases between the two germline ends. Germline loops: CDR1 SGHRS, CDR2 YFSETQ. The CDR3 region is CASSSYGGNTEAFF. The CDR3 DNA follows: TGCGCCAGCAGCTCGTACGGGGGGAACACTGAAGCTTTCTTT.

The V call is TRBV20-1, the J call TRBJ1-1; the D gene is possibly TRBD1 (6 bases). From germline, CDR1 is DFQATT and CDR2 SNEGSKA (reference sequence). The CDR3 loop spans 17 amino acids. Trimming pared 0 bases from V and 3 bases from J, leaving 20 bases between. CDR3 DNA sequence: TGCAGTGCTAGAGAAAGGCGCTACAGGGAGTGGGACACTGAAGCTTTCTTT. It is translated as CSARERRYREWDTEAFF.

The chain links TRBV28 to TRBJ2-7; D unresolved. The CDR3 sequence is 13 residues long. V was cut by 5 bases and J by 7 bases, with 15 bases left in between. Germline V gives CDR1 MDHEN, CDR2 SYDVKM. CDR3 in DNA: TGTGCCAGCAGTAAAGGGTGGTCGGAAGAGCAGTACGTC. Its translation: CASSKGWSEEQYV.